This is a list of T cell receptor beta chains from one sample in a study of vaccination and CD4 T cells after COVID-19. The antigens of these receptors remain unknown. Using its own MiXCR run on the PCR reads, TCRdb lists one record per CDR3 protein. The sample yields some 20,000 distinct CDR3 sequences, around 47% seen once. The material sequenced was CD4+ T cells from blood, cultured in vitro, taken before SARS-CoV-2 vaccination. The receptors shown here come from a human donor who had recovered from COVID-19. Both conserved end residues are part of each CDR3. A D gene is named only where the DNA matches it firmly. The size of a clone is reported for some rows only, either as once, few or many, or as a class for expanded clones.

len: 17; abundance: .; d_gene: TRBD1; v_gene: TRBV7-2; j_gene: TRBJ1-2; CDR3aa: CASSLTPLGQPIYGYTF; CDR3nt: TGTGCCAGCAGCTTAACCCCGTTGGGACAGCCAATCTATGGCTACACCTTC
len: 14; abundance: few; d_gene: .; v_gene: TRBV6-5; j_gene: TRBJ1-2; CDR3aa: CASSYVGGRGGYTF; CDR3nt: TGTGCCAGCAGTTACGTGGGAGGGCGGGGTGGCTACACCTTC
len: 14; abundance: .; d_gene: TRBD1; v_gene: TRBV28; j_gene: TRBJ1-5; CDR3aa: CASTKQGANQPQHF; CDR3nt: TGTGCCAGCACGAAACAGGGGGCGAATCAGCCCCAGCATTTT
len: 18; abundance: few; d_gene: TRBD2; v_gene: TRBV12-3/TRBV12-4; j_gene: TRBJ2-5; CDR3aa: CASSTTSGGGLIGETQYF; CDR3nt: TGTGCCAGCAGTACGACTAGCGGGGGGGGTTTAATAGGAGAGACCCAGTACTTC
len: 14; abundance: .; d_gene: .; v_gene: TRBV21-1; j_gene: TRBJ2-7; CDR3aa: CASSGDRVSYEQYF; CDR3nt: TGTGCCAGCAGCGGGGACAGGGTCTCCTACGAGCAGTACTTC
len: 17; abundance: .; d_gene: .; v_gene: TRBV11-2; j_gene: TRBJ1-1; CDR3aa: CASTSVLRGEINTEAFF; CDR3nt: TGTGCCAGCACCTCGGTGCTTAGAGGGGAGATAAACACTGAAGCTTTCTTT
len: 15; abundance: .; d_gene: .; v_gene: TRBV15; j_gene: TRBJ1-3; CDR3aa: CATRRDTSSGNTIYF; CDR3nt: TGTGCCACCCGACGGGACACCAGCTCTGGAAACACCATATATTTT
len: 14; abundance: .; d_gene: TRBD1; v_gene: TRBV4-2; j_gene: TRBJ1-1; CDR3aa: CASSQGTSTGEAFF; CDR3nt: TGTGCCAGCAGCCAAGGGACTTCGACAGGGGAAGCTTTCTTT
len: 14; abundance: .; d_gene: TRBD1; v_gene: TRBV7-2; j_gene: TRBJ1-1; CDR3aa: CASSSTGASTEAFF; CDR3nt: TGTGCCAGCAGCTCGACAGGGGCGAGCACTGAAGCTTTCTTT
len: 15; abundance: .; d_gene: TRBD2; v_gene: TRBV2; j_gene: TRBJ2-5; CDR3aa: CASRMAGGGQETQYF; CDR3nt: TGTGCCAGCAGGATGGCGGGGGGCGGACAAGAGACCCAGTACTTC
len: 14; abundance: .; d_gene: .; v_gene: TRBV6-1; j_gene: TRBJ2-2; CDR3aa: CASIPLGDTGELFF; CDR3nt: TGTGCCAGCATTCCCCTCGGAGACACCGGGGAGCTGTTTTTT
len: 15; abundance: .; d_gene: .; v_gene: TRBV6-1; j_gene: TRBJ2-3; CDR3aa: CASRGQGTPTDTQYF; CDR3nt: TGTGCCAGCAGAGGGCAGGGGACCCCAACAGATACGCAGTATTTT
len: 18; abundance: .; d_gene: TRBD2; v_gene: TRBV6-1; j_gene: TRBJ2-5; CDR3aa: CASSPTTGTSGWQETQYF; CDR3nt: TGTGCCAGCAGTCCTACGACCGGGACTAGCGGATGGCAAGAGACCCAGTACTTC
len: 15; abundance: few; d_gene: .; v_gene: TRBV5-4; j_gene: TRBJ1-1; CDR3aa: CASSLVPGMNTEAFF; CDR3nt: TGTGCCAGCAGCTTGGTTCCGGGAATGAACACTGAAGCTTTCTTT
len: 13; abundance: .; d_gene: TRBD2; v_gene: TRBV2; j_gene: TRBJ2-7; CDR3aa: CASSENGRDEQYF; CDR3nt: TGTGCCAGCAGTGAAAACGGGAGGGACGAGCAGTACTTC
len: 18; abundance: .; d_gene: TRBD1; v_gene: TRBV27; j_gene: TRBJ2-3; CDR3aa: CASSFSLPPGQGLDTQYF; CDR3nt: TGTGCCAGCAGTTTTTCGCTCCCCCCGGGACAGGGATTAGATACGCAGTATTTT
len: 14; abundance: few; d_gene: .; v_gene: TRBV20-1; j_gene: TRBJ1-6; CDR3aa: CSAARRGRESPLHF; CDR3nt: TGCAGTGCGGCGAGGCGAGGGAGGGAATCACCCCTCCACTTT